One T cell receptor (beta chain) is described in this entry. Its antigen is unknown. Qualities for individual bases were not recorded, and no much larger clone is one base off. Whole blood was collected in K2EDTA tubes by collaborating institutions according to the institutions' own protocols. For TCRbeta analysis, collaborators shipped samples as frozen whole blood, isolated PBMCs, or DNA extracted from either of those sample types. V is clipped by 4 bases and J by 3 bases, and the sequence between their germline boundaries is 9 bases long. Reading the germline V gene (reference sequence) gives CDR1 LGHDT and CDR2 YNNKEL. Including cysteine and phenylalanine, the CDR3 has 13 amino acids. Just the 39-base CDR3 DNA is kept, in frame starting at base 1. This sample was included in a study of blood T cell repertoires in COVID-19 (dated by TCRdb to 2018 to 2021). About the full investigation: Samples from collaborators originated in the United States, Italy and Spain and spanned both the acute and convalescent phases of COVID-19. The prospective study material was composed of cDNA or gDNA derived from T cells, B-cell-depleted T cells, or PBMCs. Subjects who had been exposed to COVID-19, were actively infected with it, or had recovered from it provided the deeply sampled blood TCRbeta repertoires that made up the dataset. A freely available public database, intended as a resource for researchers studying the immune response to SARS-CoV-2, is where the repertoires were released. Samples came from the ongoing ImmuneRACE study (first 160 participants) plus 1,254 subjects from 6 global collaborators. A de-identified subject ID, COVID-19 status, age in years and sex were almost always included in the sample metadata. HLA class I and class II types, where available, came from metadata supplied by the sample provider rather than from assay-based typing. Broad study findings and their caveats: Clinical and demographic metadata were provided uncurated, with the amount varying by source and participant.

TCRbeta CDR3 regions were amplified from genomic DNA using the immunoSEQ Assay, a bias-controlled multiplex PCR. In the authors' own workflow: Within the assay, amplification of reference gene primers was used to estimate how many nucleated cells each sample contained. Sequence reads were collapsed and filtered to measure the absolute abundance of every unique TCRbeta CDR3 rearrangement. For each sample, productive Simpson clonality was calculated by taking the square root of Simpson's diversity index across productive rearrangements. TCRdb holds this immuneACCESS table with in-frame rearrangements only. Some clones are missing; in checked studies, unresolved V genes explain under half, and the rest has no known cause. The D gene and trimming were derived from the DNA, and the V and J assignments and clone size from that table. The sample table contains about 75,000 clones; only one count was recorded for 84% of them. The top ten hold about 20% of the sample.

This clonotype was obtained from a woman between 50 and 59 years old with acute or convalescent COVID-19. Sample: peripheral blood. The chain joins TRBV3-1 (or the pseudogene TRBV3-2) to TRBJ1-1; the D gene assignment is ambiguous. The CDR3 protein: CASSLVEDTEAFF. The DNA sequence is TGTGCCAGCAGCCTTGTTGAGGACACTGAAGCTTTCTTT.